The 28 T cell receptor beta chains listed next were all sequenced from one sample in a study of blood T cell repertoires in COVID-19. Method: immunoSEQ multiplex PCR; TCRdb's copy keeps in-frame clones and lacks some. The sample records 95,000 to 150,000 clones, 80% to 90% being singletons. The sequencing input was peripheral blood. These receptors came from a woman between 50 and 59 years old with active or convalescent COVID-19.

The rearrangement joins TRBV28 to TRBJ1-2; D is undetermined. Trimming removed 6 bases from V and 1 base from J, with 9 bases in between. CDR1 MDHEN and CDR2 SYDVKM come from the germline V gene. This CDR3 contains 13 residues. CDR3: CASRSDYNYGYTF. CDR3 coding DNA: TGTGCCAGCAGGTCGGACTATAACTATGGCTACACCTTC.

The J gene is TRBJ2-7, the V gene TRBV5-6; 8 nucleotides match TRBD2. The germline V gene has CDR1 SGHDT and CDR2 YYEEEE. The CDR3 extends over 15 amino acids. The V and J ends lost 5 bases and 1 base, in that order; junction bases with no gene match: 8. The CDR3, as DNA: TGTGCCAGCAGTTTATTAGCGGGATGGTCCTACGAGCAGTACTTC. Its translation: CASSLLAGWSYEQYF.

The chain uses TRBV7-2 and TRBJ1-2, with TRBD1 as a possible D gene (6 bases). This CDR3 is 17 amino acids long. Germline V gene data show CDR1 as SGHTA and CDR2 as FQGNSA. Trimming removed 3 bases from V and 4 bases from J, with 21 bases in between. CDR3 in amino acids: CASSFLGHNQRGYGYTF. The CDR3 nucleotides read TGTGCCAGCAGCTTCCTGGGACACAACCAAAGGGGCTATGGCTACACCTTC.

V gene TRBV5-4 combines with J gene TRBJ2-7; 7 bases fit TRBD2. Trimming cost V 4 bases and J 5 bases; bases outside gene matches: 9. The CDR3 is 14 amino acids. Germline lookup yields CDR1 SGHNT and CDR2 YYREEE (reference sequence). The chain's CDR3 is CASSAASGDDEQYF. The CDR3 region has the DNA TGTGCCAGCAGCGCCGCGAGCGGGGACGACGAGCAGTACTTC.

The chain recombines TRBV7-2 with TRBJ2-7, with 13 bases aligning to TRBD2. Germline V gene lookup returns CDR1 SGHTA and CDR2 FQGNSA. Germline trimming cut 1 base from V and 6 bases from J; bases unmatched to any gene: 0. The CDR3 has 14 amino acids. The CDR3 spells CASSLGTSGGEQYF. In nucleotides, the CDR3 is TGTGCCAGCAGCTTAGGGACTAGCGGGGGCGAGCAGTACTTC.

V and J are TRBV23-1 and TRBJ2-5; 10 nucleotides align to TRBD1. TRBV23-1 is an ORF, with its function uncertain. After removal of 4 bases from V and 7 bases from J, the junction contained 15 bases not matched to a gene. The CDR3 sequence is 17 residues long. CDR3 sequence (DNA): TGCGCCAGCAGTCCGAAACGGGACAGGGGTACTGGAAGGACCCAGTACTTC. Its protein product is CASSPKRDRGTGRTQYF.

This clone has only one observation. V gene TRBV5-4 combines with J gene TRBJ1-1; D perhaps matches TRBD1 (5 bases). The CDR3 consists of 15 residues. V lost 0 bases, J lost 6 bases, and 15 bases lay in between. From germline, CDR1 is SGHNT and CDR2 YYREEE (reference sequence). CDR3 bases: TGTGCCAGCAGCTTGGCGGGACTGGGATCGGCTGAAGCTTTCTTT. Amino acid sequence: CASSLAGLGSAEAFF. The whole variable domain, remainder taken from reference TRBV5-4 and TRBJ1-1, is ETGVTQSPTHLIKTRGQQVTLRCSSQSGHNTVSWYQQALGQGPQFIFQYYREEENGRGNFPPRFSGLQFPNYSSELNVNALELDDSALYLCASSLAGLGSAEAFFGQGTRLTVV.

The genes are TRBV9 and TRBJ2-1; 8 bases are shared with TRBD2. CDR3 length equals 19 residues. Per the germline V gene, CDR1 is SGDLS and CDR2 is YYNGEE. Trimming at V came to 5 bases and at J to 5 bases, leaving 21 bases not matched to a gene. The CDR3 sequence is CASSRGGGGLRSTDNEQFF. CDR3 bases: TGTGCCAGCAGTCGGGGGGGCGGTGGTTTGCGTTCTACCGACAATGAGCAGTTCTTC.

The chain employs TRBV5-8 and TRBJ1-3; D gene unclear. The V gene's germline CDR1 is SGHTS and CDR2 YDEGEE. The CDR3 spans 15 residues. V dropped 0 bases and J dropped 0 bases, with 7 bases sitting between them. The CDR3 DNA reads TGTGCCAGCAGCTTGGACCCGCGCTCTGGAAACACCATATATTTT. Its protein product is CASSLDPRSGNTIYF.

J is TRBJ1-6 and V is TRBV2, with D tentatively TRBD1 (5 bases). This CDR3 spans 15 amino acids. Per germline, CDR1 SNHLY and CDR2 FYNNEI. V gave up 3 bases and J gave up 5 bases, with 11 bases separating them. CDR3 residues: CASSDPWGDNSPLHF. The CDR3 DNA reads TGTGCCAGCAGTGACCCCTGGGGGGATAATTCACCCCTCCACTTT.

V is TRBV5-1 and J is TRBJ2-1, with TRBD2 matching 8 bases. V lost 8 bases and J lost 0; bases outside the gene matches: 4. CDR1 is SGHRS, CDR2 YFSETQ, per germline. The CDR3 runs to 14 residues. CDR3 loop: CASSAGDSYNEQFF. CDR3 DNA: TGCGCCAGTTCAGCGGGAGACTCCTACAATGAGCAGTTCTTC.

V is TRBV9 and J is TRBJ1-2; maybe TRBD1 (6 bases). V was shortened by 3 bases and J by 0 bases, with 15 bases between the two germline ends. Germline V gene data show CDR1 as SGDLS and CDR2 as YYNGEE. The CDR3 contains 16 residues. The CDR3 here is CASSALGRGANYGYTF. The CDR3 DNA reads TGTGCCAGCAGCGCCCTAGGCAGGGGAGCTAACTATGGCTACACCTTC.

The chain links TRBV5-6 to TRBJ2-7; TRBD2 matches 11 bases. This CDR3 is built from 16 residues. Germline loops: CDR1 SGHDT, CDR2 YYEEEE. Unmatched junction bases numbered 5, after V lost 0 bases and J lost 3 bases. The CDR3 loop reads CASSLGGLADSYEQYF. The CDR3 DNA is TGTGCCAGCAGCTTGGGGGGACTAGCGGATAGCTACGAGCAGTACTTC.

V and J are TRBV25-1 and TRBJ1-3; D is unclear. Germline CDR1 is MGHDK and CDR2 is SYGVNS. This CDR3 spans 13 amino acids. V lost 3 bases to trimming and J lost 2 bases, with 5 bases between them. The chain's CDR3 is CASSDWPGNTIYF. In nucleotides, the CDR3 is TGTGCCAGCAGTGACTGGCCTGGAAACACCATATATTTT.

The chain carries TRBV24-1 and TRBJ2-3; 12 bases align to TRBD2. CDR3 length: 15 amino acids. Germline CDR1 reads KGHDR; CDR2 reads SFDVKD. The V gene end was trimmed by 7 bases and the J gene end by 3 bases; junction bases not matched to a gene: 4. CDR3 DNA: TGTGCCACCAGAGGACTAGCGGGACCTACAGATACGCAGTATTTT. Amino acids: CATRGLAGPTDTQYF.

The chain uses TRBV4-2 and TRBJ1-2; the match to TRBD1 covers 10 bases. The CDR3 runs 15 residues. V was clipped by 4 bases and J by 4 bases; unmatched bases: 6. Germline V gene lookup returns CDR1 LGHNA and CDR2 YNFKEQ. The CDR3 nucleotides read TGTGCCAGCAGCCCACCGACAGGGGGCATCTATGGCTACACCTTC. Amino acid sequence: CASSPPTGGIYGYTF.

The DNA for the CDR3 is TGTGCCAGCAGTGGAATAGACAGGATTAACGCTGAAGCTTTCTTT. It specifies CASSGIDRINAEAFF. This chain connects TRBV2 to TRBJ1-1, with D possibly TRBD1 on 6 matching bases. This CDR3 has 15 residues. Trimming left V 4 bases short and J 6 bases short, with 18 bases between. Germline-derived CDR1 and CDR2 are SNHLY and FYNNEI.

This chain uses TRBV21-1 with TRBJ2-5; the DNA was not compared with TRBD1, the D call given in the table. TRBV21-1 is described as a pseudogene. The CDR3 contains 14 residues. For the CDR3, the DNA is TGTGCCAGCAGCAAAGTGACAGCTCAAGAGACCCAGTACTTC. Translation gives CASSKVTAQETQYF.

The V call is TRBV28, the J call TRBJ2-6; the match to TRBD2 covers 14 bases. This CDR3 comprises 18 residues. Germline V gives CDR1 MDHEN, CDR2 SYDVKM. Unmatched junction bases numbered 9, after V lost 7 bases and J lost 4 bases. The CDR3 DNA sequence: TGTGCCAGCAAAACCGGGACTAGCGGGAGAGGAGGGGCCAACGTCCTGACTTTC. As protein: CASKTGTSGRGGANVLTF. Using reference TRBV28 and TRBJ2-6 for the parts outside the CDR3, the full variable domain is DVKVTQSSRYLVKRTGEKVFLECVQDMDHENMFWYRQDPGLGLRLIYFSYDVKMKEKGDIPEGYSVSREKKERFSLILESASTNQTSMYLCASKTGTSGRGGANVLTFGAGSRLTVL.

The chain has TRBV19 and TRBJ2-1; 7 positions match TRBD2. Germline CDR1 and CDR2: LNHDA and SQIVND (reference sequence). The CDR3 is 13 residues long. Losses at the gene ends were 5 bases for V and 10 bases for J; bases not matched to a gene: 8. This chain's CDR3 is CASSPRLAGEQFF. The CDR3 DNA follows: TGTGCCAGTAGTCCCAGACTAGCAGGGGAGCAGTTCTTC.

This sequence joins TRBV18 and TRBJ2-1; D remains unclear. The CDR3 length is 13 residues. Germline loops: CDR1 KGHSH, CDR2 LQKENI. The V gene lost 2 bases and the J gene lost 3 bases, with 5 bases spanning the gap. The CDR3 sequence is CASSPGVYNEQFF. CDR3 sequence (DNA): TGTGCCAGCTCACCAGGAGTCTACAATGAGCAGTTCTTC.

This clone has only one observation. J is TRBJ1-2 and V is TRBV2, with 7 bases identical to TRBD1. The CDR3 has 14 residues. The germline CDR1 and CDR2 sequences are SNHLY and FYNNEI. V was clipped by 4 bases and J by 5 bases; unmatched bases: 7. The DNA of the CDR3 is TGTGCCAGCAGTGGACAGGGAGGAGAATATGGCTACACCTTC. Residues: CASSGQGGEYGYTF.

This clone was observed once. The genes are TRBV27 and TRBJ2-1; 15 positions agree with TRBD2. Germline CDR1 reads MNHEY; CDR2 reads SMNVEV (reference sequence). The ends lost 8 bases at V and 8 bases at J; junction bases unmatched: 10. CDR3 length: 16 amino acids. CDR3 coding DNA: TGTGCCAGCGGACTAGCGGGAGGGTACCTAGGAGATGAGCAGTTCTTC. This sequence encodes CASGLAGGYLGDEQFF.

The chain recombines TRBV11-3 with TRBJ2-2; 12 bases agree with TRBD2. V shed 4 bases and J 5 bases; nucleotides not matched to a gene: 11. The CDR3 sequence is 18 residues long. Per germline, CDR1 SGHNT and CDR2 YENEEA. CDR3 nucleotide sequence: TGTGCCAGCAGCTCGAAGACTAGCGGGAGCTCTGTAACCGGGGAGCTGTTTTTT. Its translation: CASSSKTSGSSVTGELFF.

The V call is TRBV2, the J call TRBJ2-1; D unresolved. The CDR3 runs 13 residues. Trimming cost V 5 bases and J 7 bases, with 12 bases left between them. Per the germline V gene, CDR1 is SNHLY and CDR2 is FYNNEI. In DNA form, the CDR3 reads TGTGCCAGCAGTAGAATCGTGGAGAATGAGCAGTTCTTC. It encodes CASSRIVENEQFF.

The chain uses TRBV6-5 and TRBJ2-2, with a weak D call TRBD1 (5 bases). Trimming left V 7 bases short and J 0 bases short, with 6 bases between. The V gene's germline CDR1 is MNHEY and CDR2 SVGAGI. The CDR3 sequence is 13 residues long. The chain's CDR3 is CASTDTNTGELFF. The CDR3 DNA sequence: TGTGCCAGCACGGACACGAACACCGGGGAGCTGTTTTTT.

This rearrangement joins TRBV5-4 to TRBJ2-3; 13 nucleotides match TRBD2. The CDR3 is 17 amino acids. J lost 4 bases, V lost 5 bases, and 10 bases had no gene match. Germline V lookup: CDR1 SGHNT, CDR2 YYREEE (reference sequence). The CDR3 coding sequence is TGTGCCAGCAGGCGACGACTAGCGGGAGGCCCGTCAGATACGCAGTATTTT. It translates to CASRRRLAGGPSDTQYF.

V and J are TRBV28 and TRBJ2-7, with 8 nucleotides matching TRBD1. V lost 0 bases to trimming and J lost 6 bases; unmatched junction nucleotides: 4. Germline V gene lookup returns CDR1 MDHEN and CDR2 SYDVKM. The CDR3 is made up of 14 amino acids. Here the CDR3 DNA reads TGTGCCAGCAGTTTATGGGGGACAGGCCTCGAGCAGTACTTC. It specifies CASSLWGTGLEQYF.